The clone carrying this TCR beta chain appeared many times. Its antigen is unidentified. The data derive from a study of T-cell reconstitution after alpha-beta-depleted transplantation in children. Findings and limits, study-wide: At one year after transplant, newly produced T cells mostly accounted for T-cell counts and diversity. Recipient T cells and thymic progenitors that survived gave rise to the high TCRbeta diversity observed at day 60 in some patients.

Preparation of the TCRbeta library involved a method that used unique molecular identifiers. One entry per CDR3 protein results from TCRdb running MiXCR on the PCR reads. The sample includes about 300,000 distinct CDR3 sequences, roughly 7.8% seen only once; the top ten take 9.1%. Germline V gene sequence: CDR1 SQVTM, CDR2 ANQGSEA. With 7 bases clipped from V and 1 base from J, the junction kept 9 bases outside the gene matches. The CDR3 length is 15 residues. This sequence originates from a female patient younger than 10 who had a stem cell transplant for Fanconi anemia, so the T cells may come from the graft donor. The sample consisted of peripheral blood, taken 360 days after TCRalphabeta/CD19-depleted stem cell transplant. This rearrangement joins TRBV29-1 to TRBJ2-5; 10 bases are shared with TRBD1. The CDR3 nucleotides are TGCAGCGGGACCGGACAGGGGGGAACCCAAGAGACCCAGTACTTC. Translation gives CSGTGQGGTQETQYF.